These T cell receptor beta chains were read from a single sample in a study of beta chain features in type 1 diabetes. Repertoires were generated with immunoSEQ multiplex PCR, while TCRdb's copy carries only in-frame clones and drops some. The sample holds roughly 300,000 clones, around 13% seen once. Sequences were obtained from central memory CD4+ T cells from blood. The source of these receptors is a man under 40 in good health. The CDR3 runs from the conserved cysteine through the conserved F or W. The order of the fields is D gene, J gene, clone size, V gene, CDR3 protein, CDR3 DNA. A D gene is named only where the DNA matches it firmly. Clone size is not always given. Where it is, it says once, few, many or a class for expanded clones.

-	TRBJ2-5	few	TRBV6-1	CATSVGAQETQYF	TGTGCCACCTCAGTCGGGGCACAAGAGACCCAGTACTTC
TRBD2	TRBJ2-3	-	TRBV19	CASSLIESGGKGTDTQYF	TGTGCCAGTAGTTTAATAGAAAGCGGGGGGAAAGGCACAGATACGCAGTATTTT
TRBD2	TRBJ2-1	few	TRBV7-8	CASSSVAGMYNEQFF	TGTGCCAGCTCTTCAGTAGCGGGGATGTACAATGAGCAGTTCTTC
-	TRBJ2-1	-	TRBV11-3	CASSSILGEQFF	TGTGCCAGCAGCTCCATCCTGGGTGAGCAGTTCTTC
TRBD1	TRBJ2-4	few	TRBV2	CASSQGENIQYF	TGTGCCAGCAGCCAGGGGGAAAACATTCAGTACTTC
-	TRBJ2-1	-	TRBV28	CASSLGGGRSNEQFF	TGTGCCAGCAGTTTAGGTGGGGGGCGAAGCAATGAGCAGTTCTTC
TRBD1	TRBJ1-6	-	TRBV7-8	CASSLDTGGNSPLHF	TGTGCCAGCAGCTTAGACACAGGGGGAAATTCACCCCTCCACTTT
-	TRBJ2-2	many	TRBV5-1	CASSFGGDHTGELFF	TGCGCCAGCAGCTTCGGTGGGGATCACACCGGGGAGCTGTTTTTT
TRBD2	TRBJ2-7	-	TRBV18	CASSPPSIPGGYEQYF	TGTGCCAGCTCACCACCCAGCATCCCGGGGGGCTACGAGCAGTACTTC
-	TRBJ2-1	few	TRBV13	CASSSAEAHLGSYNEQFF	TGTGCCAGCAGCTCGGCCGAAGCCCACCTCGGCTCCTACAATGAGCAGTTCTTC
-	TRBJ2-3	many	TRBV2	CASAGNTDTQYF	TGTGCCAGCGCAGGGAACACAGATACGCAGTATTTT
-	TRBJ2-2	-	TRBV10-3	CAISENAPANTGELFF	TGTGCCATCAGTGAGAATGCACCCGCGAACACCGGGGAGCTGTTTTTT
-	TRBJ1-6	once	TRBV6-5	CASSFPGQGSPLHF	TGTGCCAGCAGTTTTCCGGGACAAGGCTCACCCCTCCACTTT
TRBD1	TRBJ2-7	many	TRBV6-6	CASSQPGQGVEQYF	TGTGCCAGCAGTCAGCCGGGACAGGGGGTCGAGCAGTACTTC
-	TRBJ2-1	-	TRBV7-2	CASSPGVEDEQFF	TGTGCCAGCAGCCCAGGGGTAGAGGATGAGCAGTTCTTC
-	TRBJ1-2	-	TRBV7-9	CASSLGIGYGYTF	TGTGCCAGCAGCTTAGGCATCGGCTATGGCTACACCTTC
TRBD2	TRBJ2-5	few	TRBV6-5	CASSRTRGQETQYF	TGTGCCAGCAGCCGGACTAGAGGACAAGAGACCCAGTACTTC
-	TRBJ1-6	few	TRBV7-9	CASSSGRVKSSPLHF	TGTGCCAGCAGCTCAGGGAGGGTAAAGAGTTCACCCCTCCACTTT
TRBD1	TRBJ1-4	few	TRBV7-3	CASSWDRGQNEKLFF	TGTGCCAGCAGCTGGGACAGGGGGCAAAATGAAAAACTGTTTTTT
-	TRBJ1-1	few	TRBV29-1	CSVGQTKNTEAFF	TGCAGCGTTGGACAGACTAAGAACACTGAAGCTTTCTTT
-	TRBJ1-1	-	TRBV7-6	CASSAGSWNTEAFF	TGTGCCAGCAGTGCAGGGTCCTGGAACACTGAAGCTTTCTTT
-	TRBJ1-1	-	TRBV6-1	CASSVVGGDTEAFF	TGTGCCAGCAGTGTCGTAGGTGGAGACACTGAAGCTTTCTTT